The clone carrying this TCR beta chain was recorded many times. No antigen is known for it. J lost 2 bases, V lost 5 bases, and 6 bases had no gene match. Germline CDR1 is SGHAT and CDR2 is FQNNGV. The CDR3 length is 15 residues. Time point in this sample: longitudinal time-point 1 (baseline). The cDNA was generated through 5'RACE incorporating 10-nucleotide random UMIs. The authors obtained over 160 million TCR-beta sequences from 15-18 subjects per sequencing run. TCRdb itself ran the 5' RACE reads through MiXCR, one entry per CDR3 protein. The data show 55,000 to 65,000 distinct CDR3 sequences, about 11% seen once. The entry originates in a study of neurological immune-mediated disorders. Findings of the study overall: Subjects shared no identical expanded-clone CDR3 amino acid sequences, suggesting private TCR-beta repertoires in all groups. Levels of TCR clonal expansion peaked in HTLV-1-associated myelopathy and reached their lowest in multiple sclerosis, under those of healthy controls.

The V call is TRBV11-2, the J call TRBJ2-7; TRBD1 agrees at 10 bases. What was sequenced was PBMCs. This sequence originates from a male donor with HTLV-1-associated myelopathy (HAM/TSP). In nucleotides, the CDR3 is TGTGCCAGCAGCCGAGGGACAGGGGATCCCTACGAGCAGTACTTC. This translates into CASSRGTGDPYEQYF.